The 25 T cell receptor beta chains below come from one sample, sequenced in a study of blood T cell repertoires in COVID-19. Measured with immunoSEQ multiplex PCR; TCRdb has only the in-frame clones, and not every one. The profile covers 490,000 or so clones, with around nine tenths appearing a single time and 1.8% taken by the ten largest. Input material: PBMCs or T cells enriched from blood (not recorded which). The receptors come from a woman between 40 and 50 years old who had recovered from COVID-19.

The chain links TRBV7-2 to TRBJ1-3, with D possibly being TRBD1 (5 bases). The germline V gene encodes CDR1 SGHTA and CDR2 FQGNSA. V was clipped by 7 bases and J by 4 bases, with 11 bases between them. CDR3 size: 13 residues. The chain's CDR3 is CASTRVSGNTIYF. Written as DNA, the CDR3 is TGTGCCAGCACCAGGGTCTCCGGAAACACCATATATTTT.

The chain recombines TRBV4-3 with TRBJ1-4, with D maybe TRBD1 (5 bases). The CDR3 sequence is 14 residues long. The germline gives CDR1 LGHNA, CDR2 YSLEER. V shed 11 bases and J shed 2 bases, with 15 bases lying between them. In DNA, the CDR3 is TGCGCCCCCCCGCGGGGACGGACTAATGAAAAACTGTTTTTT. Translated, it gives CAPPRGRTNEKLFF.

The chain recombines TRBV24-1 with TRBJ1-2, with 7 bases matching TRBD1. J lost 7 bases, V lost 5 bases, and 6 bases had no gene match. CDR3 length: 13 amino acids. Germline CDR1 is KGHDR and CDR2 is SFDVKD. The DNA of the CDR3 is TGTGCCACCAGTGCCCGGGACAGAGCTGGCTACACCTTC. It codes for CATSARDRAGYTF.

In this sample, this clone turned up once. The V and J genes are TRBV11-3 and TRBJ2-5; 16 bases match TRBD2. This CDR3 spans 16 amino acids. The germline V gene has CDR1 SGHNT and CDR2 YENEEA. The V and J ends lost 5 bases and 5 bases, in that order; junction bases with no gene match: 5. This CDR3 reads CASSPSGLAGGETQYF. The CDR3 DNA sequence: TGTGCCAGCAGCCCCTCGGGACTAGCGGGAGGGGAGACCCAGTACTTC.

CDR3 loop: CASSLLPTGATGELFF. The CDR3 DNA sequence: TGTGCCAGCAGCCTACTACCGACAGGAGCAACCGGGGAGCTGTTTTTT. The chain uses TRBV7-2 and TRBJ2-2; a possible D gene is TRBD1 (6 bases). Germline V lookup: CDR1 SGHTA, CDR2 FQGNSA. Trimming left V 5 bases short and J 5 bases short, with 18 bases between. This CDR3 comprises 16 residues.

This clone was picked up one time. The V gene is TRBV20-1, the J gene TRBJ1-4, with 10 bases identical to TRBD1. The trim removed 3 bases at V and 9 bases at J, leaving 10 bases unmatched. Germline-derived CDR1 and CDR2 are DFQATT and SNEGSKA (reference sequence). CDR3 length: 15 residues. CDR3 nucleotide sequence: TGCAGTGCTAGTCCCGGCGGGACAGGGGTTCAAAAACTGTTTTTT. It encodes CSASPGGTGVQKLFF.

This clone was observed a single time. The genes are TRBV10-2 and TRBJ2-7; the match to TRBD2 covers 12 bases. This CDR3 has 15 amino acids. Germline CDR1 is WSHSY and CDR2 is SAAADI. J gave up 4 bases and V 2 bases, and 3 bases lay outside the gene matches. The CDR3 loop reads CASSEGTSGRYEQYF. The CDR3 DNA follows: TGCGCCAGCAGTGAGGGAACTAGCGGGAGGTACGAGCAGTACTTC.

This clone was observed many times. The V call is TRBV6-4, the J call TRBJ2-2, with 13 bases lining up with TRBD2. The CDR3 has 15 residues. Trimming removed 4 bases from V and 4 bases from J; junction bases left unmatched: 0. Germline lookup yields CDR1 MRHNA and CDR2 SNTAGT. DNA of the CDR3: TGTGCCAGCAGTGGGACTAGCGGGAGCACCGGGGAGCTGTTTTTT. Its translation is CASSGTSGSTGELFF.

V and J are TRBV11-2 and TRBJ2-1; TRBD2 might be the D (5 bases). CDR3 size: 14 residues. V was pared by 8 bases and J by 2 bases, with 13 bases between. The germline CDR1 and CDR2 sequences are SGHAT and FQNNGV. The CDR3 protein is CASFRGGPYNEQFF. The CDR3 DNA reads as TGTGCCAGCTTTCGTGGCGGGCCCTACAATGAGCAGTTCTTC.

The rearrangement joins TRBV7-8 to TRBJ2-2; maybe TRBD2 (5 bases). The CDR3 is 17 residues long. V was pared by 8 bases and J by 1 base, with 20 bases between. Germline CDR1 and CDR2: SGHVS and FQNEAQ. Here the CDR3 reads CASLYRDLRWNTGELFF. DNA of the CDR3: TGTGCCAGCCTGTACCGGGATCTAAGATGGAACACCGGGGAGCTGTTTTTT.

This clone appeared a single time. J is TRBJ1-6 and V is TRBV30; D is ambiguous. The germline V gene has CDR1 GTSNPN and CDR2 SVGIG (reference sequence). This CDR3 is 12 amino acids long. V shed 3 bases and J shed 9 bases, with 9 bases lying between them. CDR3 sequence: CAWRTGFSPLHF. The CDR3 bases are TGTGCCTGGAGAACGGGTTTTTCACCCCTCCACTTT.

The chain recombines TRBV5-1 with TRBJ1-2, with TRBD1 identical over 7 bases. CDR3 length: 17 residues. V lost 1 base, J lost 1 base, and 10 bases stayed unmatched. The germline CDR1 and CDR2 sequences are SGHRS and YFSETQ. CDR3 residues: CASSLRSGGRVNYGYTF. The DNA of the CDR3 is TGCGCCAGCAGCTTGAGGTCAGGGGGAAGAGTTAACTATGGCTACACCTTC.

This clone was observed a single time. J is TRBJ2-5 and V is TRBV5-1, with D possibly matching TRBD2 (6 bases). The germline gives CDR1 SGHRS, CDR2 YFSETQ. The V gene lost 3 bases and the J gene lost 5 bases, with 14 bases spanning the gap. CDR3 length equals 14 residues. The CDR3 spells CASSWDFNAETQYF. For the CDR3, the DNA is TGCGCCAGCAGCTGGGACTTTAACGCGGAGACCCAGTACTTC.

The genes are TRBV7-9 and TRBJ2-5; tentative D call: TRBD1 (5 bases). Trimming took 3 bases from V and 7 from J, leaving 24 bases between them. This CDR3 is 17 amino acids long. Germline CDR1 SEHNR, CDR2 FQNEAQ (reference sequence). In nucleotides, the CDR3 is TGTGCCAGCAGCTTGGCCGACAGTACGTGGGCCAAAGGGACCCAGTACTTC. Translation: CASSLADSTWAKGTQYF.

The chain joins TRBV29-1 to TRBJ2-7; D is ambiguous. The CDR3 length is 13 residues. Trimming cost V 8 bases and J 1 base, with 15 bases left between them. CDR1 is SQVTM and CDR2 is ANQGSEA in the germline V gene. The DNA for the CDR3 is TGCAGCCCCCGCTCGACTGGATCCTACGAGCAGTACTTC. This gives the protein CSPRSTGSYEQYF.

CDR3 sequence (DNA): TGTGCCAGTAAGGGGGAGGGTCATCAGCCCCAGCATTTT. As protein: CASKGEGHQPQHF. The chain recombines TRBV19 with TRBJ1-5, with D possibly TRBD1 on 6 matching bases. The V gene lost 7 bases and the J gene lost 5 bases, with 12 bases spanning the gap. Per the germline V gene, CDR1 is LNHDA and CDR2 is SQIVND (reference sequence). This CDR3 is built from 13 residues.

The gene calls are TRBV3-1 (or the pseudogene TRBV3-2) and TRBJ2-1, with 10 nucleotides matching TRBD2. V gave up 4 bases and J gave up 8 bases; unmatched junction bases: 14. Germline CDR1 reads LGHDT; CDR2 reads YNNKEL (reference sequence). This CDR3 contains 17 residues. In DNA form, the CDR3 reads TGTGCCAGCAGCCCCAACCCAAGCGGGAGGGCCGACTATGAGCAGTTCTTC. Its protein product is CASSPNPSGRADYEQFF.

The chain uses TRBV7-7 and TRBJ2-5, with D hard to call. Germline V gene sequence: CDR1 SSHAT, CDR2 FNYEAQ (reference sequence). This CDR3 contains 13 residues. V lost 1 base, J lost 5 bases, and 8 bases lay in between. The CDR3 protein is CASSLGPRETQYF. CDR3 DNA: TGTGCCAGCAGCTTAGGCCCTCGGGAGACCCAGTACTTC.

Details on this clone: A junction boundary mismatches the germline segment, possibly from a read error. The CDR3 coding sequence is TGTGCCAGCAGGCAAAACAGTGAAGCTTTCTTT. Residues: CASRQNSEAFF. This chain joins TRBV9 and TRBJ1-1; D unclear. Germline loops: CDR1 SGDLS, CDR2 YYNGEE. The CDR3 runs to 11 residues. The variable domain in full, with the rest retrieved from reference TRBV9 and TRBJ1-1, is DSGVTQTPKHLITATGQRVTLRCSPRSGDLSVYWYQQSLDQGLQFLIQYYNGEERAKGNILERFSAQQFPDLHSELNLSSLELGDSALYFCASRQNSEAFFGQGTRLTVV.

This clone was found once. In DNA form, the CDR3 reads TGTGCCAGCAGTCCCCCCCCTTGGCCTTTTGGGACAGATGGCTACACCTTC. Its protein is CASSPPPWPFGTDGYTF. J is TRBJ1-2 and V is TRBV28, with 7 bases that match TRBD1. Germline-derived CDR1 and CDR2 are MDHEN and SYDVKM. V shed 5 bases, J shed 6 bases, and the junction held 18 bases outside the gene matches. This CDR3 comprises 17 residues.

In DNA, the CDR3 is TGTGCCAGTCGGGACAGGGTTTATGGGGGTGAGCAGTTCTTC. It is translated as CASRDRVYGGEQFF. V is TRBV19 and J is TRBJ2-1; 9 nucleotides line up with TRBD1. The CDR3 length is 14 residues. From germline, CDR1 is LNHDA and CDR2 SQIVND (reference sequence). Trimming took 8 bases from V and 9 from J; bases not matched to a gene: 11.

The J gene is TRBJ2-7, the V gene TRBV6-5; TRBD2 aligns across 8 bases. The ends lost 5 bases at V and 2 bases at J; junction bases unmatched: 5. The germline V gene encodes CDR1 MNHEY and CDR2 SVGAGI. This CDR3 is built from 14 residues. In DNA form, the CDR3 reads TGTGCCAGCAGTAGGCCGGGGGGGCCCTACGAGCAGTACTTC. Translating gives CASSRPGGPYEQYF.

The genes are TRBV27 and TRBJ1-1; possibly TRBD1 for D (5 bases). CDR1 is MNHEY, CDR2 SMNVEV, per germline (reference sequence). The CDR3 totals 16 residues. Trimming pared 5 bases from V and 1 base from J, leaving 17 bases between. This CDR3 is CASSNSWGEQNTEAFF. CDR3 nucleotides: TGTGCCAGCAGTAACTCCTGGGGCGAACAGAACACTGAAGCTTTCTTT.

The genes are TRBV18 and TRBJ1-1; 10 bases align to TRBD1. Trimming cost V 3 bases and J 4 bases; bases outside gene matches: 8. The germline V gene encodes CDR1 KGHSH and CDR2 LQKENI. The CDR3 loop spans 16 amino acids. The CDR3 region has the DNA TGTGCCAGCTCACCCCGGGACAGGGGAGTTTCCACTGAAGCTTTCTTT. Translated, it gives CASSPRDRGVSTEAFF.

This rearrangement joins TRBV15 to TRBJ1-2; 8 nucleotides agree with TRBD1. The CDR3 loop spans 14 amino acids. The trim removed 2 bases at V and 4 bases at J, leaving 3 bases unmatched. Germline CDR1 reads LNHNV; CDR2 reads YYDKDF (reference sequence). This chain's CDR3 is CATSRLDRAYGYTF. CDR3 nucleotide sequence: TGTGCCACCAGCAGACTGGACAGGGCCTATGGCTACACCTTC.